Given below is one T cell receptor (beta chain) in context. Antigen: not known. This beta chain is an unintended read in a library built for alpha chains; its size means little. This record belongs to a study of spatial heterogeneity in lung cancer. Across the study: Detected beta-chain sequences consistently exceeded alpha-chain sequences.

Time point denoted: sample taken at primary tumor resection. From tumor, nontumor lung or frozen PBMC, whole RNA was taken unsorted for sequencing. The library protocol tagged each TCR cDNA with a unique molecular identifier. TCRdb used MiXCR to reprocess the 5' RACE reads, holding one entry per CDR3 protein. The top ten hold 20% to 30% of the sample, which has fewer than 600 distinct CDR3 sequences, around a fifth seen once. Study-wide results and caveats: The number of expanded tumor alpha and beta chains correlated with mutation number.

V was clipped by 7 bases and J by 2 bases, with 9 bases between them. The CDR3 covers 12 residues. Germline CDR1 SNHLY, CDR2 FYNNEI. This chain links TRBV2 with TRBJ2-7; D is ambiguous. The receptor's source is a male donor with early-stage non-small cell lung cancer. The material was lung tumor tissue, obtained at surgery. In DNA, the CDR3 is TGTGCCAGCAAGTCTGGACCCTACGAGCAGTACTTC. Its translation: CASKSGPYEQYF.